A selection of T cell receptor beta chains follows, all from one sample in a study of T-cell reconstitution after alpha-beta-depleted transplantation in children. TCRdb ran MiXCR on the PCR reads and lists one entry per CDR3 protein. The sample gives 100,000 or so distinct CDR3 sequences, less than 20% of which show up once; roughly a fifth is in the top ten. The starting material was PBMCs, mostly from graft donor cells, obtained 180 days after TCRalphabeta/CD19-depleted stem cell transplant. These receptors originate from a male patient under 10 years old who had a stem cell transplant for acute lymphoblastic leukemia, so the T cells may come from the graft donor. Each CDR3 is given with its conserved first and last residue. A D gene is named only where the DNA matches it firmly. Size values are once, few and many counts, or a class for expanded clones, and some rows have none.

v_gene,d_gene,abundance,len,j_gene,CDR3aa,CDR3nt
TRBV5-6,NA,NA,15,TRBJ2-5,CASSLRVENRETQYF,TGTGCCAGCAGCTTGCGGGTGGAGAATAGAGAGACCCAGTACTTC
TRBV6-5,NA,NA,15,TRBJ2-7,CASSYSPGQIYEQYF,TGTGCCAGCAGTTACTCTCCCGGACAGATCTACGAGCAGTACTTC
TRBV5-1,TRBD1,NA,14,TRBJ1-4,CASRTGNQGEKLFF,TGCGCCAGCCGGACAGGGAACCAAGGCGAAAAACTGTTTTTT
TRBV15,NA,many,15,TRBJ2-3,CATSGVLTSTDTQYF,TGTGCCACCAGCGGTGTCCTAACTTCCACAGATACGCAGTATTTT
TRBV15,NA,many,13,TRBJ1-1,CATSRDLFTGAFF,TGTGCCACCAGCAGAGATCTCTTCACCGGAGCTTTCTTT
TRBV5-4,NA,few,15,TRBJ1-2,CASSLAVSSNYGYTF,TGTGCCAGCAGCTTGGCAGTTTCGTCGAACTATGGCTACACCTTC
TRBV12-3/TRBV12-4,TRBD1,few,14,TRBJ1-4,CASTGQGKGEKLFF,TGTGCCAGCACCGGACAGGGGAAGGGTGAAAAACTGTTTTTT
TRBV12-3/TRBV12-4,TRBD2,NA,16,TRBJ2-3,CASRLAGGRESDTQYF,TGTGCCAGCAGACTAGCGGGGGGGCGCGAATCAGATACGCAGTATTTT
TRBV5-1,NA,few,14,TRBJ2-6,CASSTRSGANVLTF,TGCGCCAGCAGTACTCGCTCTGGGGCCAACGTCCTGACTTTC
TRBV12-3/TRBV12-4,NA,few,11,TRBJ2-7,CASTRTGEQYF,TGTGCCAGCACCAGGACGGGCGAGCAGTACTTC
TRBV5-5,NA,few,14,TRBJ2-7,CASIPTGVSYEQYF,TGTGCCAGCATCCCGACAGGTGTCTCCTACGAGCAGTACTTC
TRBV25-1,NA,few,14,TRBJ2-5,CASSAPTGSETQYF,TGTGCCAGCAGTGCTCCCACAGGGTCAGAGACCCAGTACTTC
TRBV12-3/TRBV12-4,NA,few,13,TRBJ1-5,CASSRAGRQPQHF,TGTGCCAGCAGCCGAGCGGGCCGTCAGCCCCAGCATTTT
TRBV4-1,NA,few,17,TRBJ2-1,CASSLKIGGAPYNEQFF,TGCGCCAGCAGCCTCAAGATAGGGGGGGCCCCTTACAATGAGCAGTTCTTC
TRBV6-2/TRBV6-3,TRBD1,many,12,TRBJ2-5,CASSYTGQEQYF,TGTGCCAGCAGTTATACCGGACAGGAGCAGTACTTC
TRBV4-2,TRBD1,NA,15,TRBJ1-2,CASSPTRQGDYGYTF,TGTGCCAGCAGCCCCACCAGACAGGGAGACTATGGCTACACCTTC
TRBV7-2,NA,many,16,TRBJ2-3,CASSLVGGGLTDTQYF,TGTGCCAGCAGCTTAGTTGGGGGGGGGCTTACAGATACGCAGTATTTT
TRBV12-3/TRBV12-4,NA,NA,12,TRBJ2-7,CASSHPGREQYF,TGTGCCAGCAGCCACCCAGGGCGCGAGCAGTACTTC
TRBV2,TRBD2,few,13,TRBJ2-5,CASREGRQETQYF,TGTGCCAGCCGGGAGGGGAGGCAAGAGACCCAGTACTTC
TRBV4-2,TRBD1,few,15,TRBJ2-7,CASSQDGTGRGEQYF,TGTGCCAGCAGCCAAGATGGGACAGGCAGAGGGGAGCAGTACTTC
TRBV4-3,NA,many,16,TRBJ1-3,CASSQDSGGAGNTIYF,TGCGCCAGCAGCCAAGATTCGGGGGGCGCGGGAAACACCATATATTTT
TRBV6-5,NA,NA,15,TRBJ1-1,CASSSSRPLNTEAFF,TGTGCCAGCAGTTCCTCTCGACCCCTGAACACTGAAGCTTTCTTT
TRBV20-1,NA,NA,12,TRBJ1-4,CSASSGAEKLFF,TGCAGTGCTAGCTCCGGAGCTGAAAAACTGTTTTTT